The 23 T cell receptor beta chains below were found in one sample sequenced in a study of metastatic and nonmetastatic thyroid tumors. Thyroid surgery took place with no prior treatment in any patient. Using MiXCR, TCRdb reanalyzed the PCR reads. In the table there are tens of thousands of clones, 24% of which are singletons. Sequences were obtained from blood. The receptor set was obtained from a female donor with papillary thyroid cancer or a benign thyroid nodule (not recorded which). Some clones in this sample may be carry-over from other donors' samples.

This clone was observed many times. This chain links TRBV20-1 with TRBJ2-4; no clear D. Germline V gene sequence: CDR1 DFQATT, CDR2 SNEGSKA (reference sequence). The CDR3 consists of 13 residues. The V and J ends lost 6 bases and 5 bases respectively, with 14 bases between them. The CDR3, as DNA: TGCAGTGCAGAGGAGAGCGCAGAAAACATTCAGTACTTC. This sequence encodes CSAEESAENIQYF.

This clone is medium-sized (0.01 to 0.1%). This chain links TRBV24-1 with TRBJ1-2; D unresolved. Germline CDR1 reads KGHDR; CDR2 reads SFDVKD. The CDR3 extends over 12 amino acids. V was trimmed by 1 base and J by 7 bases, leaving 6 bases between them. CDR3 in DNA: TGTGCCACCAGTGATTTTCCGGGTGGCTACACCTTC. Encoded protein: CATSDFPGGYTF.

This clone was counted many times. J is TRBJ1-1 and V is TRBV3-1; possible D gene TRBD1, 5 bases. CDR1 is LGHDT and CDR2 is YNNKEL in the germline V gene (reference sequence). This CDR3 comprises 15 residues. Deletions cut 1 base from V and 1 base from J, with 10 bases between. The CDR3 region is CASSQGGSENTEAFF. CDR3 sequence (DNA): TGTGCCAGCAGCCAAGGGGGCTCAGAGAACACTGAAGCTTTCTTT.

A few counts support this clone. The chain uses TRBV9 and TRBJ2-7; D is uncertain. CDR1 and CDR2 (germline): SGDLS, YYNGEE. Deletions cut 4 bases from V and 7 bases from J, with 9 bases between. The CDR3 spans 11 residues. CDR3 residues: CASSLTREQYF. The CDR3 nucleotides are TGTGCCAGCAGCCTGACGCGGGAGCAGTACTTC.

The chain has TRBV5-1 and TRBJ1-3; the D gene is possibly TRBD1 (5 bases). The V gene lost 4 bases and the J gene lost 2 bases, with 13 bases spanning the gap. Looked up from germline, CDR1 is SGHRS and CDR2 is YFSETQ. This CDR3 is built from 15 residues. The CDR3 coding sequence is TGCGCCAGCAGCACCCGGGGGGGGACTGGAAACACCATATATTTT. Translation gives CASSTRGGTGNTIYF.

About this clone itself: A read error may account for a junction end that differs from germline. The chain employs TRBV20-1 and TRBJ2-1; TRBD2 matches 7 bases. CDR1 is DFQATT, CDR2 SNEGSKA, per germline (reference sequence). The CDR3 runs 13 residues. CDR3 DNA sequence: TGCAGTTCTAGATCTAGCGGTATGAATGAGCAGTTCTTC. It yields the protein CSSRSSGMNEQFF.

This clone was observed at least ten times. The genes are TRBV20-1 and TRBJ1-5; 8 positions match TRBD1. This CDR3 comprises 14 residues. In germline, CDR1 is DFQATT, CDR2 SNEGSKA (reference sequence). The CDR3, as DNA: TGCAGCGGACAGGGAGGAGGGGGCAATCAGCCCCAGCATTTT. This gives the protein CSGQGGGGNQPQHF.

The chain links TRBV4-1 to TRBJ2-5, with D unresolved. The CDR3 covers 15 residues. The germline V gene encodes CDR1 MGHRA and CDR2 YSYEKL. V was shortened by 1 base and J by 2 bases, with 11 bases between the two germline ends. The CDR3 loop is CASSQAVHIQETQYF. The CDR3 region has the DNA TGCGCCAGCAGCCAAGCGGTACATATACAAGAGACCCAGTACTTC.

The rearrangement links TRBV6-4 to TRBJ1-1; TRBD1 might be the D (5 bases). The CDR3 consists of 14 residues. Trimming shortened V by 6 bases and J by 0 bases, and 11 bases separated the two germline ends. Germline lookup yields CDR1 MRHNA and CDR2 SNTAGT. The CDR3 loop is CASSPRGMNTEAFF. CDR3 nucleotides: TGTGCCAGCAGCCCTCGGGGCATGAACACTGAAGCTTTCTTT.

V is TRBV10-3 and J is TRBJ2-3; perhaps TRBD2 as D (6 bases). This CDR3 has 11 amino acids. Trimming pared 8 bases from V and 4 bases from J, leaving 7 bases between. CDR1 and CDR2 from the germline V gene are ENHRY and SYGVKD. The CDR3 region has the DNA TGTGCCATCGGGGGGTCAGATACGCAGTATTTT. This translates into CAIGGSDTQYF.

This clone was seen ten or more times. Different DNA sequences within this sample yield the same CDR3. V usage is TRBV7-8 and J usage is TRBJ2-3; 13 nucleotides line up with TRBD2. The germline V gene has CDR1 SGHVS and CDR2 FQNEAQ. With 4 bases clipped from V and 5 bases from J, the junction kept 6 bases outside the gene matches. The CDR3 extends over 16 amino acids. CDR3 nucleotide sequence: TGTGCCAGCAGCTATGGACTAGCGGGGGTAGGAGATACGCAGTATTTT. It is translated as CASSYGLAGVGDTQYF.

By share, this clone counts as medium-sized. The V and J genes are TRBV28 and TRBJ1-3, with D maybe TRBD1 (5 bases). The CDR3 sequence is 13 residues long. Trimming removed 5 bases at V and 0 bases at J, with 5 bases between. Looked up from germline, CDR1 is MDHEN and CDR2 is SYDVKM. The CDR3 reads CASSDSSGNTIYF. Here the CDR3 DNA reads TGTGCCAGCAGTGACAGCTCTGGAAACACCATATATTTT.

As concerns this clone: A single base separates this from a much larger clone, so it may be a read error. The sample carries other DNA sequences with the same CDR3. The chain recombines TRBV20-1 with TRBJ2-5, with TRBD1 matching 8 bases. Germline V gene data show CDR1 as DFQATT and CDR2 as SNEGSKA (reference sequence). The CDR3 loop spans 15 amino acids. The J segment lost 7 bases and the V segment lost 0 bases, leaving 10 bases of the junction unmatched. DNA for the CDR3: TGCAGTGCTAGAGATCCATGGACAGGGTCGACGACCCAGTACTTC. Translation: CSARDPWTGSTTQYF.

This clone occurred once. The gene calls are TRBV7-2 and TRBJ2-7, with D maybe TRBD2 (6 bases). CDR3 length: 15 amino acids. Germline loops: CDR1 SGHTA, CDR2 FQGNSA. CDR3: CGCTPGERISYEQYF. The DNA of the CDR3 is TGTGGGTGCACCCCGGGAGAGCGAATCTCCTACGAGCAGTACTTC.

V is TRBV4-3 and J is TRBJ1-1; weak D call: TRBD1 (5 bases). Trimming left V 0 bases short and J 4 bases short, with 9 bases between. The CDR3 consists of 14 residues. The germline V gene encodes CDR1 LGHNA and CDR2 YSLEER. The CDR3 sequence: CASSQDWGGTEAFF. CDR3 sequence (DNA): TGCGCCAGCAGCCAAGATTGGGGGGGCACTGAAGCTTTCTTT.

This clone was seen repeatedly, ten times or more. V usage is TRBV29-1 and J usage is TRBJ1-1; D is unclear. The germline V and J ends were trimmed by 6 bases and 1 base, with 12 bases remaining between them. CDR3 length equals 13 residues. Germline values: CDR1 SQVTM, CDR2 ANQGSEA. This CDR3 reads CSVPGKWNTEAFF. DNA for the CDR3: TGCAGCGTCCCAGGTAAATGGAACACTGAAGCTTTCTTT.

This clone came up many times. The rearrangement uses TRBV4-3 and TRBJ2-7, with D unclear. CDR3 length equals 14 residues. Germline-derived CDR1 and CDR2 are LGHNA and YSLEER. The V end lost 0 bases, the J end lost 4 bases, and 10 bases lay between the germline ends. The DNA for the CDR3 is TGCGCCAGCAGCCAAGATCGGAGCCTATACGAGCAGTACTTC. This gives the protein CASSQDRSLYEQYF.

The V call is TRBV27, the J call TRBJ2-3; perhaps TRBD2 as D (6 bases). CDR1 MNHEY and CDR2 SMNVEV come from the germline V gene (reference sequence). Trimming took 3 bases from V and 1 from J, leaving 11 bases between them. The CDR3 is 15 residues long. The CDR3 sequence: CASSLGGARTDTQYF. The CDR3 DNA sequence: TGTGCCAGCAGTTTGGGGGGAGCCCGCACAGATACGCAGTATTTT.

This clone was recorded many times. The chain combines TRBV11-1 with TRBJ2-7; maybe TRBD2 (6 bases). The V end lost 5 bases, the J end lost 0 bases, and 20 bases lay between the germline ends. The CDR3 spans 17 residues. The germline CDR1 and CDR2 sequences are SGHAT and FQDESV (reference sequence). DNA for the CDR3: TGTGCCAGCAGCCCCGCTTGGGCCGGGGGTAGCTCCTACGAGCAGTACTTC. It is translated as CASSPAWAGGSSYEQYF.

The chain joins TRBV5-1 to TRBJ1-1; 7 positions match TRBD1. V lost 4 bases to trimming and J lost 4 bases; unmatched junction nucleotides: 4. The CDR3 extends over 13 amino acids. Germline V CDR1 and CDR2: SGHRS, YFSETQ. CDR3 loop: CASSLGQTTEAFF. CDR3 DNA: TGCGCCAGCAGCCTGGGACAGACCACTGAAGCTTTCTTT. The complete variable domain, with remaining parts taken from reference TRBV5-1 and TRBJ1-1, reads KAGVTQTPRYLIKTRGQQVTLSCSPISGHRSVSWYQQTPGQGLQFLFEYFSETQRNKGNFPGRFSGRQFSNSRSEMNVSTLELGDSALYLCASSLGQTTEAFFGQGTRLTVV.

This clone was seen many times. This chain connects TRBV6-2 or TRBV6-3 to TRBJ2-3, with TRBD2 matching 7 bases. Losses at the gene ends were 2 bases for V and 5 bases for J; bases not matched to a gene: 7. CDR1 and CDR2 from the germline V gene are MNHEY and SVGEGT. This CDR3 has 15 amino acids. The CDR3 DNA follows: TGTGCCAGCAGTTACCCCCCCTTAGCGGGAGATACGCAGTATTTT. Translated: CASSYPPLAGDTQYF.

The CDR3: CASERTGGDYGYTF. DNA for the CDR3: TGTGCCAGTGAACGGACAGGGGGCGACTATGGCTACACCTTC. V and J are TRBV19 and TRBJ1-2; 11 bases fit TRBD1. J lost 3 bases, V lost 8 bases, and 5 bases had no gene match. The CDR3 runs 14 residues. CDR1 is LNHDA and CDR2 is SQIVND in the germline V gene (reference sequence). The full variable domain, in which reference TRBV19 and TRBJ1-2 provide the parts outside the CDR3, is DGGITQSPKYLFRKEGQNVTLSCEQNLNHDAMYWYRQDPGQGLRLIYYSQIVNDFQKGDIAEGYSVSREKKESFPLTVTSAQKNPTAFYLCASERTGGDYGYTFGSGTRLTVV.

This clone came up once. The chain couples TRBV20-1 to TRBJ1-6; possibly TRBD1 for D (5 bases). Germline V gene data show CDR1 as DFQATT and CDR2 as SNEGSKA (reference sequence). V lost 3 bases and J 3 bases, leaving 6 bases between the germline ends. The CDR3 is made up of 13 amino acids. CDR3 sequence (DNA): TGCAGTGCTAGGGGGGACTATAATTCACCCCTCCACTTT. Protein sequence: CSARGDYNSPLHF.